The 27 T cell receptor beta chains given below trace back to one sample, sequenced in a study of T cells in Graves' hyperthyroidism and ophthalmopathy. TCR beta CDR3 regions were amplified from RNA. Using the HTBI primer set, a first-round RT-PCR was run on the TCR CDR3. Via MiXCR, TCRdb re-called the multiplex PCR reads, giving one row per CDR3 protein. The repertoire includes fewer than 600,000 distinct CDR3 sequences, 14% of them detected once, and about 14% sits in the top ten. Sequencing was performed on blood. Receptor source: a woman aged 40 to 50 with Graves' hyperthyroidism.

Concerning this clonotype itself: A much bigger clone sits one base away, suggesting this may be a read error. In DNA form, the CDR3 reads TGTGCCAACAGTGTCGGGAGGGACGGCACCGGGGAGCTGTTTTTT. It specifies CANSVGRDGTGELFF. The J gene is TRBJ2-2, the V gene TRBV12-3 or TRBV12-4; 8 bases match TRBD2. This CDR3 contains 15 residues.

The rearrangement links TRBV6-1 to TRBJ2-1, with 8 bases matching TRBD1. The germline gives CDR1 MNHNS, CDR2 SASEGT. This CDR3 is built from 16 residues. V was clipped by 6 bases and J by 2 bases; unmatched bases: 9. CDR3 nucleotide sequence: TGTGCCAGCAGCCATGACAGGGGTGAGGCCTACAATGAGCAGTTCTTC. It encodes CASSHDRGEAYNEQFF.

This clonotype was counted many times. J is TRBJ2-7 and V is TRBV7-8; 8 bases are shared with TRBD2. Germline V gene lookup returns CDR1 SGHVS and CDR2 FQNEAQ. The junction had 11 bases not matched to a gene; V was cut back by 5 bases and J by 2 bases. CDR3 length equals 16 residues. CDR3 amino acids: CASSAGTSRGTYEQYF. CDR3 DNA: TGTGCCAGCAGCGCCGGGACTAGTAGAGGGACCTACGAGCAGTACTTC.

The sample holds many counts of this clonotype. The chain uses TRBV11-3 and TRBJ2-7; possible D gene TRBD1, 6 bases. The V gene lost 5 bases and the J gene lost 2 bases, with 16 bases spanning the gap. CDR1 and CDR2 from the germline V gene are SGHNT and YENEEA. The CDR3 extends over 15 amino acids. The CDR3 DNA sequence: TGTGCCAGCAGCCGAGGCCGGGACAAAACCTACGAGCAGTACTTC. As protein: CASSRGRDKTYEQYF.

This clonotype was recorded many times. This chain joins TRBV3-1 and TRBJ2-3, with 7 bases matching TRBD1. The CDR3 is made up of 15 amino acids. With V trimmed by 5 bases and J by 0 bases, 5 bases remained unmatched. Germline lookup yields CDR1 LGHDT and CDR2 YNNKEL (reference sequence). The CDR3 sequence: CASSGDSKSTDTQYF. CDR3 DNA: TGTGCCAGCAGCGGGGACAGCAAAAGCACAGATACGCAGTATTTT.

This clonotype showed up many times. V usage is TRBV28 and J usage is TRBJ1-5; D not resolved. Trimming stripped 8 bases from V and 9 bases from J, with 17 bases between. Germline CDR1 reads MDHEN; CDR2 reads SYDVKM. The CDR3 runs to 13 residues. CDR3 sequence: CASLLGVGRPQHF. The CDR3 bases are TGTGCCAGCCTTCTCGGGGTCGGCAGGCCCCAGCATTTT. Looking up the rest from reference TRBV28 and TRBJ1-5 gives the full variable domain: DVKVTQSSRYLVKRTGEKVFLECVQDMDHENMFWYRQDPGLGLRLIYFSYDVKMKEKGDIPEGYSVSREKKERFSLILESASTNQTSMYLCASLLGVGRPQHFGDGTRLSIL.

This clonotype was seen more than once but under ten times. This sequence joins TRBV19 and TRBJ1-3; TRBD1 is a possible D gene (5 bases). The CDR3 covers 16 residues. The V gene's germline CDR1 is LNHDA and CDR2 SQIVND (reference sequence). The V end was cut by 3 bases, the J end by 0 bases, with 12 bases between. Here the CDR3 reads CASSIEGQISGNTIYF. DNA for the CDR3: TGTGCCAGTAGTATCGAGGGGCAGATCTCTGGAAACACCATATATTTT.

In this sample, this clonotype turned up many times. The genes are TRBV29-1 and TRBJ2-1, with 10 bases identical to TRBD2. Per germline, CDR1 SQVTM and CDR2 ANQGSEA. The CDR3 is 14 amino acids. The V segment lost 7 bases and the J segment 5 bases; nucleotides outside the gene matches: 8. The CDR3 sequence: CSATGTSENNEQFF. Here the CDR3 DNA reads TGCAGCGCGACCGGGACTAGCGAGAACAATGAGCAGTTCTTC.

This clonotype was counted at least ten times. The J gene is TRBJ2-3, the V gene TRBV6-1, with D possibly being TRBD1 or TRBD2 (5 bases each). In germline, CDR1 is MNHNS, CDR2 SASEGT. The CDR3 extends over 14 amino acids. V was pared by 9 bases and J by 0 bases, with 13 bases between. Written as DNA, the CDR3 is TGTGCCAGTAGAGAGGGGCGCAGCACAGATACGCAGTATTTT. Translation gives CASREGRSTDTQYF.

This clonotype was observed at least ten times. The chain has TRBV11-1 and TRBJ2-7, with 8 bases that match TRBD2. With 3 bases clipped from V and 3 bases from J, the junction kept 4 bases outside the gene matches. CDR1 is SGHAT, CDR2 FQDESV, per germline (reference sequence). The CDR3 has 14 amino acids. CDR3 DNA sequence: TGTGCCAGCAGCTTCAGCGGGAGAGGCTACGAGCAGTACTTC. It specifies CASSFSGRGYEQYF.

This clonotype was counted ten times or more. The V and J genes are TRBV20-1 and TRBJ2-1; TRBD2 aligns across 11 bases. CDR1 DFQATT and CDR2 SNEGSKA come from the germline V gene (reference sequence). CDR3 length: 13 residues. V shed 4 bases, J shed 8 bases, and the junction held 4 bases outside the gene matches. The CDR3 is CSANVAGGDEQFF. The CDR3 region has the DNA TGCAGTGCTAACGTAGCGGGAGGGGATGAGCAGTTCTTC.

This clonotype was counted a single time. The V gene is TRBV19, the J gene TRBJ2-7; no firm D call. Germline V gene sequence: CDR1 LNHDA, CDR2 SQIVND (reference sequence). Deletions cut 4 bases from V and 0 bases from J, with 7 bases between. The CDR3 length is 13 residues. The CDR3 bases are TGTGCCAGTAGTACTCTGAGCTCCTACGAGCAGTACTTC. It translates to CASSTLSSYEQYF.

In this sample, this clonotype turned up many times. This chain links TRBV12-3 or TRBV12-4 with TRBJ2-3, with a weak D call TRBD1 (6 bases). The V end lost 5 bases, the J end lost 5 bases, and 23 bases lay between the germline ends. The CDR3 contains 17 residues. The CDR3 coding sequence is TGTGCCAGCAGTATAATATACTCAGGGGTGGTGCAAGATACGCAGTATTTT. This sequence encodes CASSIIYSGVVQDTQYF.

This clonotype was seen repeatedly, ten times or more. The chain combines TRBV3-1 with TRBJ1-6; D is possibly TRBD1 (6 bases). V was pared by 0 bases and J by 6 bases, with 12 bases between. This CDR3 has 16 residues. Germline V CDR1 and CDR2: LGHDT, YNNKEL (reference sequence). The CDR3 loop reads CASSQDGGGPNSPLHF. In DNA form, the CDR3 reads TGTGCCAGCAGCCAAGATGGGGGGGGGCCTAATTCACCCCTCCACTTT.

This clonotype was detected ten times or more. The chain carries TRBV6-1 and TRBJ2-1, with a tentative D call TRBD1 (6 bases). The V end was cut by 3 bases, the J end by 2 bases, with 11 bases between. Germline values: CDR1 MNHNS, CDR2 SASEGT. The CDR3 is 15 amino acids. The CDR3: CASSESGQPYNEQFF. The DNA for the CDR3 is TGTGCCAGCAGTGAGTCCGGACAGCCCTACAATGAGCAGTTCTTC.

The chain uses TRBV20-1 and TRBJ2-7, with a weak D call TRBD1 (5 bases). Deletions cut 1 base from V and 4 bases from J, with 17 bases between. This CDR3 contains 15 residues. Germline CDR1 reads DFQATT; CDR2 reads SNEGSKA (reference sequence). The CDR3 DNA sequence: TGCAGTGCTAGAGTATTAGGGGCTGGCGGATACGAGCAGTACTTC. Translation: CSARVLGAGGYEQYF.

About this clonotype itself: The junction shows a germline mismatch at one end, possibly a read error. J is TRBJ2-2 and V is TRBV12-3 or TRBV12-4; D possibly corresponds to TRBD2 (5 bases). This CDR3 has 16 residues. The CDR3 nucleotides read TGTGCCGGCAGGCCAGACTACGCGCAGAACACCGGGGAGCTGTTTTTT. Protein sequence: CAGRPDYAQNTGELFF.

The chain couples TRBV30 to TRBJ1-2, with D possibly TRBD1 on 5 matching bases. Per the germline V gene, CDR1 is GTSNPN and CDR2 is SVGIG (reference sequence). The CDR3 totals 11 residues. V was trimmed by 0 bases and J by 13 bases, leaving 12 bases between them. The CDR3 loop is CAWSVNAGTTF. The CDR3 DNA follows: TGTGCCTGGAGTGTAAACGCAGGGACCACCTTC.

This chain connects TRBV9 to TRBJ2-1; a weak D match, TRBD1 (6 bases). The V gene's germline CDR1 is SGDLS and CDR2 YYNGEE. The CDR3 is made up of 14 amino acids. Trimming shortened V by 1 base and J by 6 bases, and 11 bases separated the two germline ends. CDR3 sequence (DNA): TGTGCCAGCAGCGTAACAGGGTATGGCAATGAGCAGTTCTTC. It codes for CASSVTGYGNEQFF.

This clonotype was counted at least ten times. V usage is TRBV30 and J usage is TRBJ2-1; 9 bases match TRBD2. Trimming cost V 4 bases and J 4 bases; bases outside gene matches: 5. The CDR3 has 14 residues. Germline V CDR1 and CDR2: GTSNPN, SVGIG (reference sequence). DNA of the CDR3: TGTGCCTGGAACAGCGGGAGGCGGTACAATGAGCAGTTCTTC. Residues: CAWNSGRRYNEQFF. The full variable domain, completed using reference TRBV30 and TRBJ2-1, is SQTIHQWPATLVQPVGSPLSLECTVEGTSNPNLYWYRQAAGRGLQLLFYSVGIGQISSEVPQNLSASRPQDRQFILSSKKLLLSDSGFYLCAWNSGRRYNEQFFGPGTRLTVL.

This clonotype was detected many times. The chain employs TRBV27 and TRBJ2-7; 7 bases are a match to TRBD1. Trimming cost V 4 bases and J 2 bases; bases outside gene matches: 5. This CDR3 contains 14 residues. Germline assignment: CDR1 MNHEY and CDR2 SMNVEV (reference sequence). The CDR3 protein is CASSSGQLPYEQYF. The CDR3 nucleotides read TGTGCCAGCAGTTCGGGACAGCTTCCCTACGAGCAGTACTTC.

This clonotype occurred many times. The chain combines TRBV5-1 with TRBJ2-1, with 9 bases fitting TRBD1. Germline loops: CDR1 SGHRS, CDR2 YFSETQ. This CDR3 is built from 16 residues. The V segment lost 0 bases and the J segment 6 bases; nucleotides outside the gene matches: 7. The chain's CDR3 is CASSLEPGQGGNEQFF. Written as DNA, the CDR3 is TGCGCCAGCAGCTTGGAACCGGGACAGGGAGGCAATGAGCAGTTCTTC.

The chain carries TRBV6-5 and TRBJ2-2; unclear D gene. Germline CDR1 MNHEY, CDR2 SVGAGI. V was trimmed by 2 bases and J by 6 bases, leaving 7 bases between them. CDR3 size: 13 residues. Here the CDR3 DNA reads TGTGCCAGCAGTTACGAGAATCCCGGGGAGCTGTTTTTT. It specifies CASSYENPGELFF.

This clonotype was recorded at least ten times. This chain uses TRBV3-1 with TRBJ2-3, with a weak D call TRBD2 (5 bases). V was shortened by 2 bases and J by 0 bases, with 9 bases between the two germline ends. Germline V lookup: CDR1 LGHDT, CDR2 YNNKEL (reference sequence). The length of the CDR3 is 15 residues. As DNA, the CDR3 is TGTGCCAGCAGCCAAAGCGGTGCTAGCACAGATACGCAGTATTTT. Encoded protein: CASSQSGASTDTQYF.

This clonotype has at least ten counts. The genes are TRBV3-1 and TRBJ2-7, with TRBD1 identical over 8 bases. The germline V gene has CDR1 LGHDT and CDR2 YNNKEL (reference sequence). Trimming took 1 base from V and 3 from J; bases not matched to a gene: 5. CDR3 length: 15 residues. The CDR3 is CASSQGRDRLYEQYF. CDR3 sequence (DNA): TGTGCCAGCAGCCAAGGCAGGGACAGGCTCTACGAGCAGTACTTC.

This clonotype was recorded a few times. The CDR3 protein is CASSEGQGLFETQYF. CDR3 bases: TGTGCCAGCAGCGAGGGACAGGGGCTTTTCGAGACCCAGTACTTC. This chain joins TRBV7-6 and TRBJ2-5; 10 nucleotides line up with TRBD1. Germline V gives CDR1 SGHVS, CDR2 FNYEAQ. J was trimmed by 5 bases and V by 5 bases; bases with no gene match: 8. CDR3 length: 15 amino acids. Supplemented by reference TRBV7-6 and TRBJ2-5, the full variable domain reads GAGVSQSPRYKVTKRGQDVALRCDPISGHVSLYWYRQALGQGPEFLTYFNYEAQQDKSGLPNDRFSAERPEGSISTLTIQRTEQRDSAMYRCASSEGQGLFETQYFGPGTRLLVL.

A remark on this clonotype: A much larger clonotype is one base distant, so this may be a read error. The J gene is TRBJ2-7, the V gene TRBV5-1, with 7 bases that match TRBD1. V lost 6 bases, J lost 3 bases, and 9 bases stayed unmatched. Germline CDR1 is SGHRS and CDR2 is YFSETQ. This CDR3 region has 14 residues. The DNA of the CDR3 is TGCGCCAGCAACTCTAACAGGGGAAACTACGAGCAGTACTTC. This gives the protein CASNSNRGNYEQYF.